This T cell receptor beta chain is from a study of cytomegalovirus exposure and HLA in healthy donors. Study-wide results and limits: Certain sequence variants were highly shared and formed a cluster, and this cluster was likely a sequencing artifact. Later analysis placed DRB1 highest and HLA-C lowest in TCR association rates, which differed by HLA locus.

Germline CDR1 reads ENHRY; CDR2 reads SYGVKD. The V gene lost 6 bases and the J gene lost 2 bases, with 20 bases spanning the gap. The CDR3 extends over 16 amino acids. In its sample, this clone was seen a few times. The antigen is unknown. Unrecorded immune exposures were likely, despite nominal health at sampling. A multiplex PCR was run with 60 Vbeta primers and 13 Jbeta primers. Here immunoSEQ multiplex PCR was the method, and the copy in TCRdb shows in-frame clones only, minus some. The table has fewer than 150,000 clones, around 82% seen once. Sequencing used PBMCs. This rearrangement joins TRBV10-3 to TRBJ2-7; D is perhaps TRBD2 (5 bases). This receptor was identified in a man in his forties or fifties in good health and CMV-seropositive. The CDR3 nucleotides are TGTGCCATCAGCCAGTCGGGGTCCCCCGGCCCCTACGAGCAGTACTTC. Translation: CAISQSGSPGPYEQYF.